Following are 8 T cell receptor beta chains from one sample sequenced in a study of T cells in women clearing cervical HPV infection. Repertoires were generated with immunoSEQ multiplex PCR, while TCRdb's copy carries only in-frame clones and drops some. The sample includes some 46,000 clones. Sequencing input: blood buffy coat. Source of these receptors: a woman aged 18 to 75 with a cervical HPV16 infection that either progressed to CIN3+ or cleared (not recorded which).

In the case of this clone: With the read ending 3 residues before the CDR3 end, the germline J gene is used to fill in that end. V is TRBV5-1 and J is TRBJ1-6, with 7 nucleotides matching TRBD1. Germline V gene data show CDR1 as SGHRS and CDR2 as YFSETQ. The ends lost 6 bases at V and 0 bases at J; junction bases unmatched: 3. The CDR3 contains 15 residues. The CDR3 DNA, read in part, is TGCGCCAGCATGTCAGGGGGCTCCTATAATTCACCC. Translating it yields CASMSGGSYNSP. The whole CDR3 region reads CASMSGGSYNSPLHF.

For this clone: From the germline J gene comes the end of the CDR3, since the read stops 3 residues before it. The chain links TRBV12-5 to TRBJ2-1; maybe TRBD2 (6 bases). Deletions cut 2 bases from V and 9 bases from J, with 11 bases between. This CDR3 has 13 residues. CDR1 and CDR2 from the germline V gene are LGHNT and FRNRAP. Here the CDR3 reads CASGLHTSSEQFF. The CDR3 bases that were read are TGTGCTAGTGGTTTGCATACTAGCAGTGAG.

As concerns this clone: The read falls 3 residues short of the CDR3 end, and the missing part is taken from the germline J gene. J is TRBJ2-7 and V is TRBV20-1; 7 nucleotides line up with TRBD1. The V and J ends lost 1 base and 0 bases, in that order; junction bases with no gene match: 15. CDR1 DFQATT and CDR2 SNEGSKA come from the germline V gene (reference sequence). The CDR3 covers 18 residues. The sequenced CDR3 bases are TGCAGTGCTAGAGCCGGGACAGCGAAACCATTCTCCTCCTACGAG. Encoded protein: CSARAGTAKPFSSYE. The full CDR3 protein reads CSARAGTAKPFSSYEQYF.

On this clone itself: The read comes to an end 3 residues before the CDR3 does, leaving the germline J gene to fill in the end. This sequence joins TRBV29-1 and TRBJ1-2; TRBD1 aligns across 10 bases. This CDR3 is 13 amino acids long. V was clipped by 7 bases and J by 7 bases; unmatched bases: 9. The V gene's germline CDR1 is SQVTM and CDR2 ANQGSEA. The CDR3 bases that were read are TGCAGCGCAACTAGCTGGGACAGGGGTGGC. Its protein is CSATSWDRGG. The complete CDR3 reads CSATSWDRGGYTF. Together with reference TRBV29-1 and TRBJ1-2, the CDR3 gives the full variable domain: SAVISQKPSRDICQRGTSLTIQCQVDSQVTMMFWYRQQPGQSLTLIATANQGSEATYESGFVIDKFPISRPNLTFSTLTVSNMSPEDSSIYLCSATSWDRGGYTFGSGTRLTVV.

Notes on this clone: Read sequence stops 3 residues before the CDR3 end, and the germline J gene provides the missing end. This rearrangement joins TRBV29-1 to TRBJ2-7; D might be TRBD1 (6 bases). The V gene lost 6 bases and the J gene lost 3 bases, with 12 bases spanning the gap. From germline, CDR1 is SQVTM and CDR2 ANQGSEA. This CDR3 has 12 residues. The CDR3 bases that were read are TGCAGCGTCCGACAGGACAGCTACGAG. Protein: CSVRQDSYE. The whole CDR3 is CSVRQDSYEQYF.

About this clone: The read halts 3 residues ahead of the CDR3 end, with the missing end drawn from the germline J gene. This chain uses TRBV5-6 with TRBJ2-5; possibly TRBD2 for D (7 bases). The CDR3 spans 15 residues. The ends were cut back, 1 base at V and 1 base at J, with 11 bases in the middle. Germline-derived CDR1 and CDR2 are SGHDT and YYEEEE. The sequenced CDR3 bases are TGTGCCAGCAGCTTGATTCGGGGGGCCCAAGAGACC. Translated: CASSLIRGAQET. The complete CDR3 reads CASSLIRGAQETQYF.

Regarding this clone: Read sequence stops 3 residues before the CDR3 end, and the germline J gene provides the missing end. This sequence joins TRBV7-9 and TRBJ1-1; TRBD1 might be the D (5 bases). Germline V gives CDR1 SEHNR, CDR2 FQNEAQ (reference sequence). This CDR3 is built from 13 residues. Trimming took off 3 bases at V and 6 bases at J, with 11 bases between the two ends. CDR3 DNA, as far as it was read: TGTGCCAGCAGCTTTGAAAGGGGTGCTGAA. Residues: CASSFERGAE. The entire CDR3 protein reads CASSFERGAEAFF.

About this clone itself: The CDR3 extends 3 residues past the end of the read, so its final part is completed from the germline J gene. The rearrangement joins TRBV18 to TRBJ2-3, with a weak D call TRBD2 (6 bases). Germline V gene data show CDR1 as KGHSH and CDR2 as LQKENI. The CDR3 is made up of 15 amino acids. The CDR3 reads CASSPRRGSQETQYF. The sequenced CDR3 bases are TGTGCCAGCTCACCACGGCGGGGAAGCCAAGAGACG. Variable domain in full (rest from reference TRBV18 and TRBJ2-3): NAGVMQNPRHLVRRRGQEARLRCSPMKGHSHVYWYRQLPEEGLKFMVYLQKENIIDESGMPKERFSAEFPKEGPSILRIQQVVRGDSAAYFCASSPRRGSQETQYFGPGTRLTVL.